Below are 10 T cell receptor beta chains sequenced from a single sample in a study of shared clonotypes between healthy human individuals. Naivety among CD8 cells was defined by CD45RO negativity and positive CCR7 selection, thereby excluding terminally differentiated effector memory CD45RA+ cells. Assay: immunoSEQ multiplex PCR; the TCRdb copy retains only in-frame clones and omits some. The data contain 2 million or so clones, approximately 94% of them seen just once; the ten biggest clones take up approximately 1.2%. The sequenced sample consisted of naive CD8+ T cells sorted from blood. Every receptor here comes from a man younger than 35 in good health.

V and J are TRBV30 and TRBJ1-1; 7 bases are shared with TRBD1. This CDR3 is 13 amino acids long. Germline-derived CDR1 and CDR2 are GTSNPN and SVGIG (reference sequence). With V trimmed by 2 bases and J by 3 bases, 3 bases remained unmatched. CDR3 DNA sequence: TGTGCCTGGAGTCGGGACAGTTACACTGAAGCTTTCTTT. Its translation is CAWSRDSYTEAFF.

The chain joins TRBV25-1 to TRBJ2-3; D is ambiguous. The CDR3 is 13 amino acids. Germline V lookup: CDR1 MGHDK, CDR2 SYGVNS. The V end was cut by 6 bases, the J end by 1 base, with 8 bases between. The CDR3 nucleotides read TGTGCCAGCAGGGGTCTGCGCACAGATACGCAGTATTTT. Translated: CASRGLRTDTQYF.

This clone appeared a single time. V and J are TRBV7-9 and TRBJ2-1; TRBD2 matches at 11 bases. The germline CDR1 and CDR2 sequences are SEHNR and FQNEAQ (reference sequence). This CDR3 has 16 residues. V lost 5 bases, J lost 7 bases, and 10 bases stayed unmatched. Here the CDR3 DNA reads TGTGCCAGCAGCACAAGACTAGCGGGAATAGATAATGAGCAGTTCTTC. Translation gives CASSTRLAGIDNEQFF.

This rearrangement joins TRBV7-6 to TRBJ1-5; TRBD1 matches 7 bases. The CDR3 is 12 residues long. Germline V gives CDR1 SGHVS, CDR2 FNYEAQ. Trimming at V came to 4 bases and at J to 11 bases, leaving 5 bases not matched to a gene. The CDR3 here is CASSSPGGAQHF. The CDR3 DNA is TGTGCCAGCAGCTCACCAGGGGGGGCCCAGCATTTT.

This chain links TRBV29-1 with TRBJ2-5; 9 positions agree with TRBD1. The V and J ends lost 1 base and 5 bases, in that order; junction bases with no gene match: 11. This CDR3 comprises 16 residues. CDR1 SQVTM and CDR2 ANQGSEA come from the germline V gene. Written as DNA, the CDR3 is TGCAGCGTTGAAGGGGACAGGGAGGGTTCGGGGGAGACCCAGTACTTC. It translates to CSVEGDREGSGETQYF.

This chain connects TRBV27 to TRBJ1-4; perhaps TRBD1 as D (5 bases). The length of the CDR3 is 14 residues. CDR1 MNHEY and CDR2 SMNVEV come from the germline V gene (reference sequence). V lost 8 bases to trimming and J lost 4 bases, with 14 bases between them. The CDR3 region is CASGVPGLNEKLFF. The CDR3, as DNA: TGTGCCAGCGGGGTCCCAGGGCTTAATGAAAAACTGTTTTTT.

The CDR3 nucleotides read TGTGCCAGCAGCTTAGAAGGCAGGGGAGATTACGAGCAGTACTTC. This codes for CASSLEGRGDYEQYF. The gene calls are TRBV7-8 and TRBJ2-7; a weak D match, TRBD1 (6 bases). Deletions cut 1 base from V and 4 bases from J, with 14 bases between. CDR3 length: 15 residues. CDR1 is SGHVS and CDR2 is FQNEAQ in the germline V gene.

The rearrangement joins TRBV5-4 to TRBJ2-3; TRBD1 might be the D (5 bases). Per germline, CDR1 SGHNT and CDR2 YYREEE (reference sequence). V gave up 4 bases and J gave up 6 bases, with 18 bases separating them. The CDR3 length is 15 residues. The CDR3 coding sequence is TGTGCCAGCAGCGATAGACAGACGTCAGGGGATACGCAGTATTTT. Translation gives CASSDRQTSGDTQYF.

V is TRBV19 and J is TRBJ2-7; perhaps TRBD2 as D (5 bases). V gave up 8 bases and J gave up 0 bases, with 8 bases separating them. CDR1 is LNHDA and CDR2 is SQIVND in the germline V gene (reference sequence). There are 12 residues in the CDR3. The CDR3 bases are TGTGCCAGTGTTGGGAGCTCCTACGAGCAGTACTTC. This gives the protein CASVGSSYEQYF. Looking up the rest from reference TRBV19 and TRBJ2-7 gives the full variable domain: DGGITQSPKYLFRKEGQNVTLSCEQNLNHDAMYWYRQDPGQGLRLIYYSQIVNDFQKGDIAEGYSVSREKKESFPLTVTSAQKNPTAFYLCASVGSSYEQYFGPGTRLTVT.

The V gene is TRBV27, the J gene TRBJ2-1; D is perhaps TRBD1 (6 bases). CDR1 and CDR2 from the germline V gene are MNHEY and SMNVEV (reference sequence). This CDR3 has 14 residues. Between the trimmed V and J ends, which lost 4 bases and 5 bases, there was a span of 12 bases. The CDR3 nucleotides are TGTGCCAGCAGTTACGGGACACCACACAATGAGCAGTTCTTC. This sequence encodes CASSYGTPHNEQFF.